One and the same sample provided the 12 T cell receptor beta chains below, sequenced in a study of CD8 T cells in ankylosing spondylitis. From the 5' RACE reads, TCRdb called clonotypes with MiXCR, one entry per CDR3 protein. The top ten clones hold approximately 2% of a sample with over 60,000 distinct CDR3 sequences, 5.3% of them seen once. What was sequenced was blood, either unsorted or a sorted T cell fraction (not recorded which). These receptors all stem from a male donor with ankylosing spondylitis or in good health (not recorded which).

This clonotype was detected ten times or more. CDR3 amino acids: CASSQDPGRDSPLHF. As DNA, the CDR3 is TGTGCCAGCAGCCAAGACCCGGGCCGTGATTCACCCCTCCACTTT. This chain uses TRBV3-1 with TRBJ1-6; D not resolved. From germline, CDR1 is LGHDT and CDR2 YNNKEL (reference sequence). CDR3 length equals 15 residues. V lost 0 bases and J 8 bases, leaving 11 bases between the germline ends.

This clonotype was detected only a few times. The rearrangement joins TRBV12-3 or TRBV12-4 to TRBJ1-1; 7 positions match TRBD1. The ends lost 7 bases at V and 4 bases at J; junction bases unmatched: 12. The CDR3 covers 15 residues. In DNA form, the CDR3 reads TGTGCCAGCAACCTACGACAGGGTTTAGGCACTGAAGCTTTCTTT. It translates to CASNLRQGLGTEAFF.

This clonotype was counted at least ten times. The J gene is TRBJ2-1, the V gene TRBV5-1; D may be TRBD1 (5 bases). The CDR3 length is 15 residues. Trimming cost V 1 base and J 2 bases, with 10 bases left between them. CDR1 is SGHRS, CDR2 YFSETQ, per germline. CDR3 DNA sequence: TGCGCCAGCAGCTTGCTAGGGGTACCCTACAATGAGCAGTTCTTC. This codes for CASSLLGVPYNEQFF. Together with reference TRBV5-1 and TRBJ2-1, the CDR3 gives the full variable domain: KAGVTQTPRYLIKTRGQQVTLSCSPISGHRSVSWYQQTPGQGLQFLFEYFSETQRNKGNFPGRFSGRQFSNSRSEMNVSTLELGDSALYLCASSLLGVPYNEQFFGPGTRLTVL.

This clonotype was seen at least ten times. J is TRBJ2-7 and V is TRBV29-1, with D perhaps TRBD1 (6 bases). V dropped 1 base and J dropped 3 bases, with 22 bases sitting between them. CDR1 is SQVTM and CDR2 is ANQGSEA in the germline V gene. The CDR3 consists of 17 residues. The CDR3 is CSVEGLGQFNSFYEQYF. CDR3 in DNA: TGCAGCGTTGAAGGTCTTGGACAGTTTAATTCCTTCTACGAGCAGTACTTC.

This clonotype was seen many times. The CDR3 coding sequence is TGCAGTGCTAGAGATCGGACAGGGGGAGCAGATACGCAGTATTTT. Its protein is CSARDRTGGADTQYF. The rearrangement links TRBV20-1 to TRBJ2-3; 10 bases align to TRBD1. V shed 0 bases and J 4 bases; nucleotides not matched to a gene: 4. The CDR3 runs to 15 residues. The germline gives CDR1 DFQATT, CDR2 SNEGSKA (reference sequence).

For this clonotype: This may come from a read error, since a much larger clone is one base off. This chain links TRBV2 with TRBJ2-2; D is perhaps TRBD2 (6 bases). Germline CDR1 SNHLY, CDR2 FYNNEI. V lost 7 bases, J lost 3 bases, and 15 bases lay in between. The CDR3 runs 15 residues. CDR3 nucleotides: TGTGCCAGCACCCCGGAGGGAGTCTACACCGGGGAGCTGTTTTTT. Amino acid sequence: CASTPEGVYTGELFF.

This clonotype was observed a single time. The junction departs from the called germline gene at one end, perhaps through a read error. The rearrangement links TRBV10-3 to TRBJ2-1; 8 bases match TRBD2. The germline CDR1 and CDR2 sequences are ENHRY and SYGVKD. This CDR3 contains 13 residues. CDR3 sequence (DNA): TGTACCATCAGGAGAGCGGGGGACAATGGGCAGTTCTTC. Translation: CTIRRAGDNGQFF.

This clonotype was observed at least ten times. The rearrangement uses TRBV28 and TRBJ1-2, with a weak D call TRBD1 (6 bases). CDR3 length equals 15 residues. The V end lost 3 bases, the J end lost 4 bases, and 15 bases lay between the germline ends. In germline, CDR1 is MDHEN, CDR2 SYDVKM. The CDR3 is CASSLTRGGTYGYTF. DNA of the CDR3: TGTGCCAGCAGTTTGACCAGAGGGGGTACCTATGGCTACACCTTC.

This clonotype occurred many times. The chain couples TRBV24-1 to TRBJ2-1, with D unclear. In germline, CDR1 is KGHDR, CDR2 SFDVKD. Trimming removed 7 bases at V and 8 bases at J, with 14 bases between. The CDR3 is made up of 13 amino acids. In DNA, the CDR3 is TGTGCCACCAGGGGTTCGTCGTTCTATGAGCAGTTCTTC. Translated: CATRGSSFYEQFF.

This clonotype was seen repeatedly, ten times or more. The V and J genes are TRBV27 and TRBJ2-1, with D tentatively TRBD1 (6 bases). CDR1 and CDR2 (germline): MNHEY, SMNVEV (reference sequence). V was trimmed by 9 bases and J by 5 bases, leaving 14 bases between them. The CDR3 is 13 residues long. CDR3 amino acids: CASRGIVNNEQFF. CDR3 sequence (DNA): TGTGCCAGTAGGGGGATTGTGAACAATGAGCAGTTCTTC.

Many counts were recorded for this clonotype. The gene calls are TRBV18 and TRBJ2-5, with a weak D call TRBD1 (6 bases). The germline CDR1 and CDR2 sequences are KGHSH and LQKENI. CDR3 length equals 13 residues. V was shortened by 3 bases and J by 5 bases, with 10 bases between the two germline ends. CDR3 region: CASSPVGAETQYF. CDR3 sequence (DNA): TGTGCCAGCTCACCCGTGGGGGCTGAGACCCAGTACTTC.

The CDR3 nucleotides read TGTGCCAGCAGTTTAAGCTCAGGCCACCAAGAGACCCAGTACTTC. It specifies CASSLSSGHQETQYF. V usage is TRBV12-3 or TRBV12-4 and J usage is TRBJ2-5, with unresolved D. Trimming removed 2 bases at V and 0 bases at J, with 10 bases between. The CDR3 totals 15 residues.